This T cell receptor (beta chain) was captured in a study of T-cell reconstitution after alpha-beta-depleted transplantation in children. The library targeted TCRbeta and was prepared with unique molecular identifiers. From the PCR reads, TCRdb called clonotypes with MiXCR, one entry per CDR3 protein. Of roughly 70,000 distinct CDR3 sequences listed, 4.9% are singletons. Germline V gene lookup returns CDR1 MNHEY and CDR2 SVGEGT. The V gene lost 6 bases and the J gene lost 3 bases, with 15 bases spanning the gap. The CDR3 runs 15 residues. This clonotype showed up many times. Sequences were derived from PBMCs, mostly from graft donor cells, sampled 180 days after TCRalphabeta/CD19-depleted stem cell transplant. This receptor was identified in a boy under three years old who had a stem cell transplant for acute myeloid leukemia, so the T cells may come from the graft donor. The chain has TRBV6-2 or TRBV6-3 and TRBJ2-4; the D call may be TRBD1 or TRBD2 (5 bases each). CDR3 DNA sequence: TGTGCCAGCAGCACCGGGACCGAGGACAAAAACATTCAGTACTTC. It codes for CASSTGTEDKNIQYF.